This T cell receptor (beta chain) was sequenced during a study of shared clonotypes between healthy human individuals. For every subset, genomic DNA was evenly distributed across several immunoSEQ plates. The protocol was immunoSEQ multiplex PCR, while the TCRdb copy is restricted to in-frame clones and leaves out a portion. The sample has 500,000 to 550,000 clones; roughly 95% are singletons. The study, taken as a whole, reports: Blood alone was sampled, and tissue repertoires likely differ.

Comments on this clone: The antigen is unknown.

The source of this sequence is a woman aged 25 to 39 in good health. The sample was naive CD4+ T cells sorted from blood. Regarding subset: CD45RA+ positively selected.

DNA of the CDR3: TGTGCCAAGGGGCTGGCGGCGGATACCTACAATGAGCAGTTCTTC. Its translation is CAKGLAADTYNEQFF. The J gene is TRBJ2-1, the V gene TRBV19; D possibly corresponds to TRBD1 (5 bases). Per the germline V gene, CDR1 is LNHDA and CDR2 is SQIVND (reference sequence). The V end lost 10 bases, the J end lost 2 bases, and 18 bases lay between the germline ends. This CDR3 has 15 residues.